Listed below are T cell receptor beta chains from one sample, sequenced in a study of Ad26.COV2.S vaccination and SARS-CoV-2 variants. TCRdb keeps only in-frame clones here, not all; method: immunoSEQ multiplex PCR. This sample has over 400,000 clones; roughly 90% occur once, and the top ten carry roughly 1.7%. The specimen comprised peripheral blood, sampled in a trial of Ad26.COV2.S vaccine versus placebo. The source is a person between 18 and 59 years old who received the Ad26.COV2.S COVID-19 vaccine or a placebo. Each CDR3 is given with its conserved first and last residue. A D gene is named only where the DNA matches it firmly. Some rows mark clone size as missing; the rest say once, few, many or name a class of expanded clone.

clone size	D gene	V gene	J gene	CDR3 protein	CDR3 DNA
-	-	TRBV4-1	TRBJ2-5	CASSQARTRAPGTQYF	TGCGCCAGCAGCCAGGCCCGGACGCGGGCCCCGGGGACCCAGTACTTC
once	-	TRBV6-5	TRBJ1-3	CASSPHNEGNTIYF	TGTGCCAGCAGTCCCCATAATGAAGGAAACACCATATATTTT
-	-	TRBV25-1	TRBJ1-1	CASRANEGPEAFF	TGTGCCAGCAGGGCTAACGAAGGACCTGAAGCTTTCTTT
-	TRBD2	TRBV18	TRBJ2-5	CASSPLFSGGRPGETQYF	TGTGCCAGCTCACCACTGTTTAGCGGGGGCCGCCCCGGGGAGACCCAGTACTTC
-	-	TRBV19	TRBJ1-1	CASVMDSPADEAFF	TGTGCCAGTGTGATGGACAGCCCAGCCGATGAAGCTTTCTTT
-	TRBD2	TRBV6-5	TRBJ2-2	CASSLAGGNTGELFF	TGTGCCAGCAGTTTAGCGGGGGGGAACACCGGGGAGCTGTTTTTT
-	-	TRBV5-1	TRBJ2-5	CASSRGGGGQQETQYF	TGCGCCAGCAGCCGGGGTGGAGGGGGCCAGCAAGAGACCCAGTACTTC
-	-	TRBV5-5	TRBJ2-5	CASSLVLTPETQYF	TGTGCCAGCAGCTTGGTGCTCACCCCGGAGACCCAGTACTTC
-	TRBD1	TRBV12-5	TRBJ2-7	CASGLGTVLTYEQYF	TGTGCTAGTGGTCTGGGGACAGTCCTAACCTACGAGCAGTACTTC
-	-	TRBV4-3	TRBJ2-1	CASSQDPQDYNEQFF	TGCGCCAGCAGCCAAGATCCCCAGGACTACAATGAGCAGTTCTTC
-	-	TRBV11-3	TRBJ2-5	CASSPDGETQYF	TGTGCCAGCAGCCCGGACGGGGAGACCCAGTACTTC
-	TRBD2	TRBV6-2/TRBV6-3	TRBJ2-7	CASSLYRTSGGKFYEQYF	TGTGCCAGCAGTCTGTATCGGACTAGCGGGGGAAAATTTTACGAGCAGTACTTC
-	-	TRBV18	TRBJ2-5	CASSPLRAGLSTETQYF	TGTGCCAGCTCACCACTTAGGGCAGGCTTAAGTACGGAGACCCAGTACTTC
-	TRBD1	TRBV5-1	TRBJ1-1	CASSSRGQGTNTEAFF	TGCGCCAGCAGCTCGCGGGGACAGGGGACCAACACTGAAGCTTTCTTT
-	-	TRBV28	TRBJ2-7	CASTLEQYF	TGTGCCAGCACTCTCGAGCAGTACTTC
-	TRBD2	TRBV7-2	TRBJ2-3	CASSLGTSGDGDTQYF	TGTGCCAGCAGCTTAGGGACTAGCGGGGATGGGGATACGCAGTATTTT
once	TRBD1	TRBV6-5	TRBJ2-7	CASSNRDRGEKYF	TGTGCCAGCAGTAACCGGGACAGGGGGGAGAAGTACTTC
-	-	TRBV6-5	TRBJ1-1	CASRHDGFNTEAFF	TGTGCCAGCAGACACGACGGATTTAACACTGAAGCTTTCTTT
-	TRBD1	TRBV10-2	TRBJ2-2	CASSGPGQGFLGLSTGELFF	TGCGCCAGCAGCGGGCCGGGACAGGGGTTTTTGGGTCTGAGCACCGGGGAGCTGTTTTTT
once	-	TRBV19	TRBJ2-3	CATTRVGGSTDTQYF	TGTGCCACCACCAGGGTAGGGGGGTCCACAGATACGCAGTATTTT
-	-	TRBV3-1/TRBV3-2	TRBJ1-3	CASRAGWRDPGNTIYF	TGTGCCAGCAGGGCAGGATGGCGGGACCCTGGAAACACCATATATTTT
-	-	TRBV29-1	TRBJ1-1	CSVSENAEAFF	TGCAGCGTATCGGAGAACGCTGAAGCTTTCTTT
-	-	TRBV6-1	TRBJ1-1	CASSEWGTNLEAFF	TGTGCCAGCAGTGAATGGGGGACAAACCTTGAAGCTTTCTTT
-	TRBD1	TRBV5-1	TRBJ1-6	CASSSGQNYNSPLHF	TGCGCCAGCAGCTCGGGACAGAATTATAATTCACCCCTCCACTTT
-	TRBD1	TRBV29-1	TRBJ1-1	CSVDGQGQRRAFF	TGCAGCGTTGATGGACAGGGACAGCGGCGAGCTTTCTTT
-	-	TRBV6-5	TRBJ1-1	CASNRLMNTEAFF	TGTGCCAGCAATAGGCTTATGAACACTGAAGCTTTCTTT
-	-	TRBV5-1	TRBJ2-3	CASSPSSTDTQYF	TGCGCCAGCAGCCCCTCAAGCACAGATACGCAGTATTTT
-	TRBD1	TRBV18	TRBJ2-1	CASSPGTVPYNEQFF	TGTGCCAGCTCACCCGGGACAGTTCCTTACAATGAGCAGTTCTTC
-	TRBD1	TRBV4-3	TRBJ1-5	CASSPRQGDQPQHF	TGCGCCAGCAGCCCTCGACAGGGGGATCAGCCCCAGCATTTT
-	-	TRBV9	TRBJ1-1	CASTPALNTEAFF	TGTGCCAGCACCCCGGCCCTGAACACTGAAGCTTTCTTT
once	-	TRBV5-8	TRBJ1-5	CASSPPNNQPQHF	TGTGCCAGCAGCCCGCCGAACAATCAGCCCCAGCATTTT
-	-	TRBV19	TRBJ2-1	CASSIAGPIVFNEQFF	TGTGCCAGTAGTATAGCGGGCCCAATCGTATTCAATGAGCAGTTCTTC
-	-	TRBV28	TRBJ2-3	CASSLDRPSSDTQYF	TGTGCCAGCAGTTTAGACAGGCCCTCCTCAGATACGCAGTATTTT
-	TRBD1	TRBV27	TRBJ2-7	CASSQRQGTYEQYF	TGTGCCAGCAGTCAGCGACAGGGTACCTACGAGCAGTACTTC
-	-	TRBV5-1	TRBJ2-2	CASTTWGLDLDTGELFF	TGCGCCAGCACCACTTGGGGGTTAGACTTGGACACCGGGGAGCTGTTTTTT
-	TRBD1	TRBV19	TRBJ1-5	CASSIGTEDQPQHF	TGTGCCAGTAGTATTGGGACAGAGGATCAGCCCCAGCATTTT
-	TRBD1	TRBV6-5	TRBJ2-1	CASSSPRDRGSNEQFF	TGTGCCAGCAGTTCCCCGCGGGACAGGGGCTCCAATGAGCAGTTCTTC
-	TRBD1	TRBV5-1	TRBJ1-4	CASSGETGRSEKLFF	TGCGCCAGCAGCGGAGAGACAGGGCGTAGTGAAAAACTGTTTTTT
-	-	TRBV6-1	TRBJ2-5	CASSEAGGGETQYF	TGTGCCAGCAGTGAAGCTGGGGGCGGCGAGACCCAGTACTTC
-	TRBD1	TRBV6-5	TRBJ1-2	CASRMDRGHNYGYTF	TGTGCCAGCAGAATGGACAGGGGGCATAACTATGGCTACACCTTC
few	-	TRBV7-8	TRBJ2-3	CASSPPRLSTQYF	TGTGCCAGCAGCCCGCCAAGGCTGAGTACGCAGTATTTT
-	-	TRBV5-1	TRBJ1-2	CASSPREKPSYGYTF	TGCGCCAGCAGCCCCAGGGAAAAGCCATCCTATGGCTACACCTTC
once	-	TRBV5-1	TRBJ2-2	CASRPPSNTGELFF	TGCGCCAGCCGGCCGCCATCAAACACCGGGGAGCTGTTTTTT
-	TRBD2	TRBV6-6	TRBJ2-5	CASSPRLAGVETQYF	TGTGCCAGCAGTCCGAGACTAGCGGGGGTTGAGACCCAGTACTTC
-	TRBD2	TRBV11-3	TRBJ2-1	CASAWGTSGGAEQFF	TGTGCCAGCGCATGGGGCACTAGCGGGGGGGCGGAGCAGTTCTTC
-	TRBD2	TRBV11-2	TRBJ2-3	CASTLRLAGGTDTQYF	TGTGCCAGCACCCTACGGCTAGCGGGGGGCACAGATACGCAGTATTTT
once	-	TRBV4-1	TRBJ2-7	CASSRTEHYEQYF	TGCGCCAGCTCCAGGACAGAGCACTACGAGCAGTACTTC
-	-	TRBV19	TRBJ1-3	CAILGGRTAGNTIYF	TGTGCCATCCTCGGCGGACGCACAGCTGGAAACACCATATATTTT
-	-	TRBV4-3	TRBJ2-5	CASSQESRRQETQYF	TGCGCCAGCAGCCAAGAATCCCGGCGTCAAGAGACCCAGTACTTC
-	-	TRBV5-1	TRBJ1-4	CASSLEAGDYEKLFF	TGCGCCAGCAGCTTGGAAGCAGGGGATTATGAAAAACTGTTTTTT
few	-	TRBV5-1	TRBJ2-6	CASSLTGRHSGANVLTF	TGCGCCAGCAGCTTGACCGGCCGGCACTCTGGGGCCAACGTCCTGACTTTC
-	-	TRBV9	TRBJ1-1	CASKAELNTEAFF	TGTGCCAGCAAGGCGGAGCTGAACACTGAAGCTTTCTTT
once	TRBD1	TRBV3-1/TRBV3-2	TRBJ2-2	CASSQSPGQGAPGELFF	TGTGCCAGCAGCCAATCCCCGGGACAGGGGGCGCCCGGGGAGCTGTTTTTT